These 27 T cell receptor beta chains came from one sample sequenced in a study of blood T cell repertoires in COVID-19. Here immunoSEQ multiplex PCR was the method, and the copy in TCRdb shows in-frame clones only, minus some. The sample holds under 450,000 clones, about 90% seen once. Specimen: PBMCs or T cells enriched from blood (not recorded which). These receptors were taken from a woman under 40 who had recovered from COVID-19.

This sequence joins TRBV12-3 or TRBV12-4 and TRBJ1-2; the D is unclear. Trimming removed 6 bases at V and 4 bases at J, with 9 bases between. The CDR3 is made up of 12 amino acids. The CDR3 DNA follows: TGTGCCAGCAGGGGCCCGGTCTATGGCTACACCTTC. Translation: CASRGPVYGYTF.

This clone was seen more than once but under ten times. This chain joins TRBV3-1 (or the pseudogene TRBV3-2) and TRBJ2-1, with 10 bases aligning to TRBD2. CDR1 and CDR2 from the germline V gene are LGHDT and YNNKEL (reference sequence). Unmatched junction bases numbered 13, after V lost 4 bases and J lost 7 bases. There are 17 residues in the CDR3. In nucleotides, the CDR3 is TGTGCCAGCAGCCTAGGGGTCGCTAGCGGGAGTTCGAATGAGCAGTTCTTC. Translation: CASSLGVASGSSNEQFF.

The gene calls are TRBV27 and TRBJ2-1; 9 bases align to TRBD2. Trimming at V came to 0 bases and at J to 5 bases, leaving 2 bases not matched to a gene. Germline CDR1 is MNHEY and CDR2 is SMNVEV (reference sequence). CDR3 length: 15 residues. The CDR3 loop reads CASSLSREGNNEQFF. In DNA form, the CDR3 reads TGTGCCAGCAGTTTATCGCGGGAGGGTAACAATGAGCAGTTCTTC.

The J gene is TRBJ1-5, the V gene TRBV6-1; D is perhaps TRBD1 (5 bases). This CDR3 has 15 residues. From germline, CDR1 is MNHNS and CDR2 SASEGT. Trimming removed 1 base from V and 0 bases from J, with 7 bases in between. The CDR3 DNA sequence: TGTGCCAGCAGTGAAGGGACAACTAGCAATCAGCCCCAGCATTTT. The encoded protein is CASSEGTTSNQPQHF.

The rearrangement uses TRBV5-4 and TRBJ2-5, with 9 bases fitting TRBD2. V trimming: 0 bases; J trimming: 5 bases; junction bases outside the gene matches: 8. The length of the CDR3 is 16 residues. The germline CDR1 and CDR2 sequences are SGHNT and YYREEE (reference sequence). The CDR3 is CASSLERGARAETQYF. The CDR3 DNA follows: TGTGCCAGCAGCTTGGAGCGGGGGGCCCGGGCGGAGACCCAGTACTTC.

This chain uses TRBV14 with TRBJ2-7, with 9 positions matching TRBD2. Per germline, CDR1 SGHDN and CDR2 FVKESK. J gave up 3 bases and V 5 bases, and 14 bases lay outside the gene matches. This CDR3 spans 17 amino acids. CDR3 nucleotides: TGTGCCAGCAGCGCAGGGGGGGCTAGCGGGACCTACTACGAGCAGTACTTC. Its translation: CASSAGGASGTYYEQYF.

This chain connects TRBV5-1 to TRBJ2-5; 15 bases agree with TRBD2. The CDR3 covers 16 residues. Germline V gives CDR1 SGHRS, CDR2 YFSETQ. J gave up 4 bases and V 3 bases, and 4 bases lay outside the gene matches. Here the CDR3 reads CASSSWTSGGAETQYF. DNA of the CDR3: TGCGCCAGCAGCTCTTGGACTAGCGGGGGGGCAGAGACCCAGTACTTC.

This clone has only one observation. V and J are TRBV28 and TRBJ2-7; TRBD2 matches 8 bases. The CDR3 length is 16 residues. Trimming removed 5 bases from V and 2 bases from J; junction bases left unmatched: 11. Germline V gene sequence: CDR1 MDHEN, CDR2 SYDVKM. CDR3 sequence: CASSPSVGTRPYEQYF. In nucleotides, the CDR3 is TGTGCCAGCAGTCCATCCGTTGGGACTAGACCCTACGAGCAGTACTTC.

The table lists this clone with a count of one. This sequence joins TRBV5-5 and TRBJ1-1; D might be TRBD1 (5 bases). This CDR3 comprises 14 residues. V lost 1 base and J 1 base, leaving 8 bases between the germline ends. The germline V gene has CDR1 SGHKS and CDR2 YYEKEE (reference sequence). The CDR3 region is CASSLLTGNTEAFF. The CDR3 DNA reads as TGTGCCAGCAGCTTGCTCACAGGGAACACTGAAGCTTTCTTT.

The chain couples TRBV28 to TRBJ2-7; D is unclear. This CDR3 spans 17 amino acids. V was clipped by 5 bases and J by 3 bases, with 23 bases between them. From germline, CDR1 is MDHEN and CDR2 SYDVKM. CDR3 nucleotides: TGTGCCAGCAGTCCTCGAGTTTACCCCGCCGATGACTACGAGCAGTACTTC. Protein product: CASSPRVYPADDYEQYF.

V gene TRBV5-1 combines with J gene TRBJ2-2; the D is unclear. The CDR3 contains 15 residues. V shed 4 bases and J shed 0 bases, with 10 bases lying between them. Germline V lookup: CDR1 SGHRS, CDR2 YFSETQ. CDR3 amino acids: CASSTVETNTGELFF. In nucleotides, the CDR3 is TGCGCCAGCAGCACCGTAGAGACGAACACCGGGGAGCTGTTTTTT.

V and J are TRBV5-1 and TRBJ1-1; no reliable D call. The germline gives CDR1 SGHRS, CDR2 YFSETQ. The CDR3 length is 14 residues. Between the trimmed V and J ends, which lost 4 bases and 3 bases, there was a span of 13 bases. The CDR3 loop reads CASSLLSGDTEAFF. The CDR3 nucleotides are TGCGCCAGCAGCCTGCTTTCGGGAGACACTGAAGCTTTCTTT.

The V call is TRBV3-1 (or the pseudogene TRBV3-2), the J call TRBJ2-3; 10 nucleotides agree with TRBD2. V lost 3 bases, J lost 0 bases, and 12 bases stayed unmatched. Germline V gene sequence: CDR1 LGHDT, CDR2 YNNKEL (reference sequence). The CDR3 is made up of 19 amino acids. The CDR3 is CASSHLLLAGSSSTDTQYF. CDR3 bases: TGTGCCAGCAGCCACCTCTTACTAGCGGGGAGTTCTAGCACAGATACGCAGTATTTT.

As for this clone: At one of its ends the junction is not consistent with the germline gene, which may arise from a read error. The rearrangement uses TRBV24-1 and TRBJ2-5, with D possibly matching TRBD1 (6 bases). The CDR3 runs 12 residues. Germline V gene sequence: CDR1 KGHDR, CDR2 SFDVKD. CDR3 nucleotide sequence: TGTGCCACCAGTGATCCCCAGGGGCCCCTTCACTTC. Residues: CATSDPQGPLHF.

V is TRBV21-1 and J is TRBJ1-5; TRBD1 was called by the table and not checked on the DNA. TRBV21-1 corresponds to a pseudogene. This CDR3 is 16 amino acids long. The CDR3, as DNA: TGTGCCAGCAGCAACCGGGACATGCAAGAGAGACAGCCCCAGCATTTT. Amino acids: CASSNRDMQERQPQHF.

The CDR3 region is CASSIGNRENSPLHF. The CDR3, as DNA: TGTGCCAGCAGTATTGGGAACAGGGAAAATTCACCCCTCCACTTT. This rearrangement joins TRBV28 to TRBJ1-6; weak D call: TRBD1 (6 bases). Germline V gene sequence: CDR1 MDHEN, CDR2 SYDVKM. The V end was cut by 5 bases, the J end by 7 bases, with 15 bases between. This CDR3 spans 15 amino acids.

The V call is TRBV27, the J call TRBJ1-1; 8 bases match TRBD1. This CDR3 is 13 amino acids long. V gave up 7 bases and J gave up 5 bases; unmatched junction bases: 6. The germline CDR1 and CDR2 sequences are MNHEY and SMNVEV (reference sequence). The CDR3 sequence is CASNYRGGTEAFF. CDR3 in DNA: TGTGCCAGCAACTACAGGGGGGGGACTGAAGCTTTCTTT.

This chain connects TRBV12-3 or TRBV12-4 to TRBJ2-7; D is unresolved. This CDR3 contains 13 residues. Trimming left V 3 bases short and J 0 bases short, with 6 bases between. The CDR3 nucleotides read TGTGCCAGCAGTTTTGTAGACTCCTACGAGCAGTACTTC. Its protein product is CASSFVDSYEQYF.

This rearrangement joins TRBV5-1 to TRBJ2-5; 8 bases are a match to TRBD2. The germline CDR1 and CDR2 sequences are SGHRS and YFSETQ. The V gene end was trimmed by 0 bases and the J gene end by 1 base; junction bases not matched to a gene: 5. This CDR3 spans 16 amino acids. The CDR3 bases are TGCGCCAGCAGCTTGGAAGCGGGGGTAGTCCAAGAGACCCAGTACTTC. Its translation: CASSLEAGVVQETQYF. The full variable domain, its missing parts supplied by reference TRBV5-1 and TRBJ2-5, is KAGVTQTPRYLIKTRGQQVTLSCSPISGHRSVSWYQQTPGQGLQFLFEYFSETQRNKGNFPGRFSGRQFSNSRSEMNVSTLELGDSALYLCASSLEAGVVQETQYFGPGTRLLVL.

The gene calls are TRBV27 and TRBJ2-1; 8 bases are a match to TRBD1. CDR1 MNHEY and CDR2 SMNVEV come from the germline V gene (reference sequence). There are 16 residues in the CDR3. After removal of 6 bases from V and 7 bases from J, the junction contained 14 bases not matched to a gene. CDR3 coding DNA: TGTGCCAGCAGCTTTTACGGACAGGGCTTTAGGAATGAGCAGTTCTTC. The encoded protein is CASSFYGQGFRNEQFF.

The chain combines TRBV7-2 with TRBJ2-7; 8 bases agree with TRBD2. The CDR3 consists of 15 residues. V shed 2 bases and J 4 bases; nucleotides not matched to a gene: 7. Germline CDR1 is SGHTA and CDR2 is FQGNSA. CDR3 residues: CASSLIVSGEYEQYF. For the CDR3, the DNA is TGTGCCAGCAGCTTAATCGTTAGCGGGGAATACGAGCAGTACTTC.

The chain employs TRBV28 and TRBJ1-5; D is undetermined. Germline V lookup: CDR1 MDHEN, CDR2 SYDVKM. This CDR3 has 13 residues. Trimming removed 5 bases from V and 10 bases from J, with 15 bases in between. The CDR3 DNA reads TGTGCCAGCAGTACCCGAGGTGGTGAACCCCAGCATTTT. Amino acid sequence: CASSTRGGEPQHF.

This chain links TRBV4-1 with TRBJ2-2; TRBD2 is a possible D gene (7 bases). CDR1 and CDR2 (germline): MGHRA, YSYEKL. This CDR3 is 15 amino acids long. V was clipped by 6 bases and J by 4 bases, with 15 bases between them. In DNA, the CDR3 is TGCGCCAGCAGGAGTATTCGGGGGGCCACCGGGGAGCTGTTTTTT. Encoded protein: CASRSIRGATGELFF.

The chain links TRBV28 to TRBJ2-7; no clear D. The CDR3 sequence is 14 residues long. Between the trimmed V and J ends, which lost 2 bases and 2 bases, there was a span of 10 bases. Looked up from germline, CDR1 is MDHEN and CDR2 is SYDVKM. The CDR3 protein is CASSLPTDTYEQYF. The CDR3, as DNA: TGTGCCAGCAGTTTACCCACAGATACCTACGAGCAGTACTTC.

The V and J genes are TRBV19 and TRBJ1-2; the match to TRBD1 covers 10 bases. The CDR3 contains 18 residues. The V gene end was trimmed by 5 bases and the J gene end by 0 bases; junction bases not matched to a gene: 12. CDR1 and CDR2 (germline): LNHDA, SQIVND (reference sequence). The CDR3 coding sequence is TGTGCCAGTAGTGTTTCATCGGGACAGGGGACCTCTAACTATGGCTACACCTTC. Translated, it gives CASSVSSGQGTSNYGYTF.

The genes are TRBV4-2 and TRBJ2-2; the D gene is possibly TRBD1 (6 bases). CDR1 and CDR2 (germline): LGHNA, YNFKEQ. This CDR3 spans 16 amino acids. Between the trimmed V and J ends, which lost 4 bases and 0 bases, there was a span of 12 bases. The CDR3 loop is CASSRTGTSNTGELFF. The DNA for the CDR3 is TGTGCCAGCAGCCGCACCGGGACATCGAACACCGGGGAGCTGTTTTTT.

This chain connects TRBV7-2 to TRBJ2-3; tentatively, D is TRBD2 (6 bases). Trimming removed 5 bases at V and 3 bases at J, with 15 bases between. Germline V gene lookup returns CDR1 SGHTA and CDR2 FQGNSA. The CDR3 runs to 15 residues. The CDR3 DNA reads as TGTGCCAGCAGCCGGCGGGGACCAGCGACAGATACGCAGTATTTT. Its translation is CASSRRGPATDTQYF.